Below are 25 T cell receptor beta chains sequenced from a single sample in a study of spatial heterogeneity in lung cancer. TCRdb re-derived calls from the 5' RACE reads in MiXCR, one entry per CDR3 protein. The sample has about 85,000 distinct CDR3 sequences, roughly a fifth seen once. The time point: sample taken at primary tumor resection. Unsorted whole RNA samples from tumor, nontumor lung or frozen PBMC were sequenced. The sequencing here drew on PBMCs, taken at surgery. These receptors came from a male donor with early-stage non-small cell lung cancer.

This clonotype appeared a few times. The chain carries TRBV10-3 and TRBJ1-6, with D possibly matching TRBD1 (5 bases). V lost 0 bases and J lost 6, with 9 bases in between. Per the germline V gene, CDR1 is ENHRY and CDR2 is SYGVKD. The CDR3 length is 15 residues. In DNA, the CDR3 is TGTGCCATCAGTGAGTCCTCAGGGAGTAATTCACCCCTCCACTTT. It is translated as CAISESSGSNSPLHF.

This clonotype has a handful of counts. The rearrangement uses TRBV18 and TRBJ1-1; D may be TRBD1 (6 bases). The germline V gene encodes CDR1 KGHSH and CDR2 LQKENI. The CDR3 totals 13 residues. The V end lost 4 bases, the J end lost 3 bases, and 9 bases lay between the germline ends. For the CDR3, the DNA is TGTGCCAGCTCACAAGGGGGTGACACTGAAGCTTTCTTT. As protein: CASSQGGDTEAFF.

A word on this clonotype: A much larger clone sits a single nucleotide away, making a read error possible. The rearrangement uses TRBV18 and TRBJ1-2; no firm D call. Germline assignment: CDR1 KGHSH and CDR2 LQKENI. CDR3 length: 13 amino acids. CDR3 sequence reads: CASSEVEMNGYIF. The CDR3 DNA reads TGTGCCAGCTCAGAGGTTGAAATGAATGGCTACATCTTC.

The V gene is TRBV24-1, the J gene TRBJ2-3, with TRBD2 matching over 7 bases. The V gene end was trimmed by 4 bases and the J gene end by 6 bases; junction bases not matched to a gene: 12. This CDR3 contains 16 residues. Per germline, CDR1 KGHDR and CDR2 SFDVKD. CDR3 coding DNA: TGTGCCACCAGTGACCCTTCCGGGCGGGAGTTCGATACGCAGTATTTT. Its translation is CATSDPSGREFDTQYF.

This clonotype was recorded a few times. V is TRBV28 and J is TRBJ2-7; 8 nucleotides match TRBD2. Germline CDR1 is MDHEN and CDR2 is SYDVKM. V shed 9 bases, J shed 2 bases, and the junction held 6 bases outside the gene matches. CDR3 size: 13 residues. This CDR3 is CASSELAAYEQYF. CDR3 DNA sequence: TGTGCCAGTTCCGAACTAGCGGCCTACGAGCAGTACTTC. Combining the CDR3 with reference TRBV28 and TRBJ2-7 gives the whole variable domain DVKVTQSSRYLVKRTGEKVFLECVQDMDHENMFWYRQDPGLGLRLIYFSYDVKMKEKGDIPEGYSVSREKKERFSLILESASTNQTSMYLCASSELAAYEQYFGPGTRLTVT.

This clonotype was seen a few times. V is TRBV30 and J is TRBJ2-2; D is unresolved. V was clipped by 1 base and J by 8 bases, with 17 bases between them. The CDR3 contains 15 residues. CDR1 and CDR2 from the germline V gene are GTSNPN and SVGIG (reference sequence). The CDR3 is CAWSGTAGGGGELFF. The CDR3 nucleotides read TGTGCCTGGAGTGGTACTGCCGGTGGTGGGGGGGAGCTGTTTTTT.

This clonotype was counted ten times or more. The V and J genes are TRBV28 and TRBJ2-4; 11 bases match TRBD2. The germline V gene encodes CDR1 MDHEN and CDR2 SYDVKM. V gave up 3 bases and J gave up 1 base; unmatched junction bases: 11. This CDR3 has 19 residues. This CDR3 is CASSFPPSGGLSAKNIQYF. Here the CDR3 DNA reads TGTGCCAGCAGTTTCCCTCCTAGCGGGGGGTTGTCGGCCAAAAACATTCAGTACTTC.

CDR3 nucleotides: TGTGCCAGCAGCTTAGCCGCAGGGGGTCGCGAGCAGTACTTC. As protein: CASSLAAGGREQYF. The rearrangement joins TRBV7-6 to TRBJ2-7; 7 positions agree with TRBD1. Losses at the gene ends were 0 bases for V and 6 bases for J; bases not matched to a gene: 5. Per the germline V gene, CDR1 is SGHVS and CDR2 is FNYEAQ. This CDR3 has 14 residues.

This clonotype has just a few counts. This sequence joins TRBV20-1 and TRBJ1-6; 7 bases are a match to TRBD1. This CDR3 comprises 17 residues. V was pared by 3 bases and J by 7 bases, with 15 bases of the junction left unmatched. The germline CDR1 and CDR2 sequences are DFQATT and SNEGSKA (reference sequence). The CDR3 region has the DNA TGCAGTGCTAGTAAATCCTTGGGACAGCATCTCAATTCACCCCTCCACTTT. Translated, it gives CSASKSLGQHLNSPLHF.

This clonotype was counted many times. V and J are TRBV4-2 and TRBJ2-7; no clear D gene. The CDR3 sequence is 14 residues long. V gave up 1 base and J gave up 3 bases, with 10 bases separating them. Germline CDR1 is LGHNA and CDR2 is YNFKEQ. In DNA form, the CDR3 reads TGTGCCAGCAGCCAAGTGGGGATACTCTACGAGCAGTACTTC. It is translated as CASSQVGILYEQYF.

The chain is built from TRBV29-1 and TRBJ2-5; the D gene is possibly TRBD1 (6 bases). The CDR3 loop spans 11 amino acids. Germline values: CDR1 SQVTM, CDR2 ANQGSEA. The V gene lost 3 bases and the J gene lost 6 bases, with 8 bases spanning the gap. The CDR3 DNA reads as TGCAGCGTTGAGCAGGGGCAGACCCAGTACTTC. The encoded protein is CSVEQGQTQYF. The variable domain in full, with the rest retrieved from reference TRBV29-1 and TRBJ2-5, is SAVISQKPSRDICQRGTSLTIQCQVDSQVTMMFWYRQQPGQSLTLIATANQGSEATYESGFVIDKFPISRPNLTFSTLTVSNMSPEDSSIYLCSVEQGQTQYFGPGTRLLVL.

In this sample, this clonotype turned up a few times. The chain carries TRBV19 and TRBJ2-3, with D perhaps matching TRBD1 (5 bases). Trimming took off 5 bases at V and 5 bases at J, with 11 bases between the two ends. Germline V gene lookup returns CDR1 LNHDA and CDR2 SQIVND (reference sequence). The CDR3 length is 13 residues. CDR3 in amino acids: CASSGTTGDTQYF. The CDR3 DNA reads as TGTGCCAGTAGTGGTACTACAGGAGATACGCAGTATTTT.

This chain uses TRBV5-1 with TRBJ2-7; no reliable D call. V was shortened by 4 bases and J by 6 bases, with 17 bases between the two germline ends. CDR1 is SGHRS, CDR2 YFSETQ, per germline. CDR3 length: 14 amino acids. Written as DNA, the CDR3 is TGCGCCAGCAGCGACTCCCGGGCCCGTGGCGAGCAGTACTTC. This gives the protein CASSDSRARGEQYF.

This clonotype was counted between two and nine times. The rearrangement links TRBV7-3 to TRBJ2-3; 7 bases align to TRBD2. The CDR3 is 17 residues long. Germline assignment: CDR1 SGHTA and CDR2 FQGTGA. With 2 bases clipped from V and 0 bases from J, the junction kept 8 bases outside the gene matches. For the CDR3, the DNA is TGTGCCAGCAGCTTATCCCGGAGCGGGACTAGCACAGATACGCAGTATTTT. Its translation is CASSLSRSGTSTDTQYF.

The chain uses TRBV28 and TRBJ2-7; D gene uncertain. CDR1 MDHEN and CDR2 SYDVKM come from the germline V gene. The CDR3 sequence is 14 residues long. Trimming removed 8 bases at V and 3 bases at J, with 17 bases between. CDR3 nucleotide sequence: TGTGCCAGCCGCCTAGTAGGCAGTTTCTACGAGCAGTACTTC. Amino acid sequence: CASRLVGSFYEQYF.

V usage is TRBV7-2 and J usage is TRBJ1-5, with D hard to call. The CDR3 totals 12 residues. Trimming took off 5 bases at V and 6 bases at J, with 8 bases between the two ends. Per the germline V gene, CDR1 is SGHTA and CDR2 is FQGNSA. CDR3 sequence (DNA): TGTGCCAGCAGCCCTCCCAGTCAGCCCCAGCATTTT. Encoded protein: CASSPPSQPQHF.

The CDR3 is CASSSGLAADTQYF. CDR3 bases: TGTGCCAGCAGCTCTGGGCTAGCTGCAGATACGCAGTATTTT. The chain recombines TRBV5-4 with TRBJ2-3; D possibly corresponds to TRBD2 (5 bases). Germline CDR1 SGHNT, CDR2 YYREEE (reference sequence). CDR3 length: 14 residues. Deletions cut 3 bases from V and 4 bases from J, with 12 bases between.

The chain combines TRBV4-3 with TRBJ2-7; 7 positions match TRBD2. The CDR3 runs 14 residues. The trim removed 1 base at V and 3 bases at J, leaving 3 bases unmatched. Germline V CDR1 and CDR2: LGHNA, YSLEER. The CDR3 DNA reads TGCGCCAGCAGCCAAGCGGGGGGAGGCTACGAGCAGTACTTC. As protein: CASSQAGGGYEQYF.

For this clonotype: A much larger clonotype is one base distant, so this may be a read error. The J gene is TRBJ2-7, the V gene TRBV27, with D perhaps matching TRBD1 (6 bases). Germline CDR1 MNHEY, CDR2 SMNVEV (reference sequence). The CDR3 has 15 amino acids. V lost 5 bases to trimming and J lost 0 bases, with 14 bases between them. The CDR3 sequence: CASSVRTDISYEQYF. The CDR3 nucleotides are TGTGCCAGCAGTGTCCGGACAGATATCTCCTACGAGCAGTACTTC.

This clonotype was observed many times. The chain is built from TRBV16 and TRBJ2-3; D unclear. The V gene lost 2 bases and the J gene lost 4 bases, with 7 bases spanning the gap. Germline CDR1 reads KGHSY; CDR2 reads FQNENV. The CDR3 runs to 13 residues. This CDR3 is CASSQQGADTQYF. In DNA form, the CDR3 reads TGTGCCAGCAGCCAACAAGGCGCAGATACGCAGTATTTT.

This clonotype was picked up a small number of times. V gene TRBV18 combines with J gene TRBJ2-7; D not certain. V gave up 3 bases and J gave up 3 bases, with 15 bases separating them. This CDR3 region has 15 residues. Germline V gene data show CDR1 as KGHSH and CDR2 as LQKENI. The CDR3 DNA reads TGTGCCAGCTCACCGAAGGAACCGATCTACTACGAGCAGTACTTC. Amino acids: CASSPKEPIYYEQYF.

The chain carries TRBV7-2 and TRBJ2-3; TRBD2 matches at 14 bases. The CDR3 is 18 amino acids. V lost 4 bases to trimming and J lost 0 bases; unmatched junction nucleotides: 6. Germline V CDR1 and CDR2: SGHTA, FQGNSA. CDR3 bases: TGTGCCAGCAGCTCCCGACTAGCGGGGGGGTCCAGCACAGATACGCAGTATTTT. Its translation: CASSSRLAGGSSTDTQYF.

Only a few counts were recorded for this clonotype. The chain couples TRBV12-3 or TRBV12-4 to TRBJ2-1, with D tentatively TRBD2 (7 bases). This CDR3 is built from 15 residues. V lost 3 bases, J lost 5 bases, and 14 bases lay in between. Here the CDR3 DNA reads TGTGCCAGCAGTTTTAAGGGGAGGGGGGACAATGAGCAGTTCTTC. It translates to CASSFKGRGDNEQFF.

CDR3 in amino acids: CASSPELGNQPQHF. The CDR3, as DNA: TGCGCCAGCAGCCCCGAATTGGGCAATCAGCCCCAGCATTTT. This chain joins TRBV5-1 and TRBJ1-5, with D uncertain. The CDR3 covers 14 residues. Trimming took 4 bases from V and 2 from J, leaving 10 bases between them. Germline V gene sequence: CDR1 SGHRS, CDR2 YFSETQ. Using reference TRBV5-1 and TRBJ1-5 for the parts outside the CDR3, the full variable domain is KAGVTQTPRYLIKTRGQQVTLSCSPISGHRSVSWYQQTPGQGLQFLFEYFSETQRNKGNFPGRFSGRQFSNSRSEMNVSTLELGDSALYLCASSPELGNQPQHFGDGTRLSIL.

The rearrangement uses TRBV27 and TRBJ2-7; 13 bases agree with TRBD2. CDR1 MNHEY and CDR2 SMNVEV come from the germline V gene (reference sequence). The CDR3 sequence is 16 residues long. V lost 5 bases to trimming and J lost 1 base; unmatched junction nucleotides: 5. The CDR3 coding sequence is TGTGCCAGCAGTCCGGGACTAGCGGGACCTTCCTACGAGCAGTACTTC. This translates into CASSPGLAGPSYEQYF.